This TCR beta chain stems from a study of blood T cell repertoires in COVID-19. Study-level background: The study drew acute and convalescent COVID-19 samples from the United States, Italy and Spain.

Germline assignment: CDR1 KGHDR and CDR2 SFDVKD. The CDR3 covers 12 residues. V was clipped by 7 bases and J by 5 bases, with 11 bases between them. Repertoires were generated with immunoSEQ multiplex PCR, while TCRdb's copy carries only in-frame clones and drops some. The profile shows approximately 260,000 clones, roughly 89% of them singletons. The sample consisted of peripheral blood. The chain is built from TRBV24-1 and TRBJ2-7; maybe TRBD1 (5 bases). The TCR sequence derives from a woman in her 40s who had recovered from COVID-19. The CDR3 loop is CATRHRPHEQYV. CDR3 sequence (DNA): TGTGCCACCAGGCACAGGCCCCACGAGCAGTACGTC.